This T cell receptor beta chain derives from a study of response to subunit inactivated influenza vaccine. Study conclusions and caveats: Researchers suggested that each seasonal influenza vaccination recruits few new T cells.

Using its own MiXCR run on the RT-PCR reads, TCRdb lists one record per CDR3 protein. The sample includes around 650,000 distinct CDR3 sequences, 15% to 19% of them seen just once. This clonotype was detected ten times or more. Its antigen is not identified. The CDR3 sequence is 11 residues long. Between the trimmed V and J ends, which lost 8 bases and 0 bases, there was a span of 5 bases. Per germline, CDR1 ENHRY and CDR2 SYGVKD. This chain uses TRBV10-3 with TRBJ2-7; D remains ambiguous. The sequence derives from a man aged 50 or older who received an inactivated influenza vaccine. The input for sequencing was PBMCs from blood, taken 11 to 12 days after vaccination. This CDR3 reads CAISPSYEQYF. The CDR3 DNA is TGTGCCATCTCACCCTCCTACGAGCAGTACTTC.